Each of the 28 T cell receptor beta chains below was sequenced from the same sample in a study of glioma-infiltrating T cells. Using RNA template, CDR3s of TCR alpha and beta were amplified with iRepertoire arm-PCR. Each CDR3 protein gets one entry after TCRdb re-called the multiplex PCR reads with MiXCR. The sample carries around 390,000 distinct CDR3 sequences, around 45% recorded once. Sequenced sample: glioma tissue, nonneoplastic brain tissue, or PBMCs (not recorded which). The receptors were gathered from a human donor with low-grade glioma or glioblastoma, undergoing nonglioma brain surgery, or in good health (not recorded which).

This chain uses TRBV6-2 or TRBV6-3 with TRBJ2-7; D possibly corresponds to TRBD2 (6 bases). Germline V gene lookup returns CDR1 MNHEY and CDR2 SVGEGT. This CDR3 has 15 amino acids. V was pared by 6 bases and J by 2 bases, with 17 bases between. Here the CDR3 DNA reads TGTGCCAGCAGCTTACCGGGAGCGCTAACCTACGAGCAGTACTTC. It is translated as CASSLPGALTYEQYF.

Notes on this clonotype: A much bigger clone sits one base away, suggesting this may be a read error. The J gene is TRBJ1-5, the V gene TRBV27, with unresolved D. CDR3 size: 13 residues. CDR1 and CDR2 from the germline V gene are MNHEY and SMNVEV (reference sequence). DNA for the CDR3: TGTGCCGGCAGTTGGGCTGGCAATCAGCCCCAGCATTTT. It translates to CAGSWAGNQPQHF.

This clonotype was counted between two and nine times. CDR3 nucleotides: TGCGCCAGCAGCCAAGATCCTCTAGCGGGAGGGCTCTCCTACGAGCAGTACTTC. Protein sequence: CASSQDPLAGGLSYEQYF. J is TRBJ2-7 and V is TRBV4-1; 12 bases are a match to TRBD2. V was clipped by 0 bases and J by 0 bases; unmatched bases: 6. The CDR3 is made up of 18 amino acids. Germline V CDR1 and CDR2: MGHRA, YSYEKL.

The chain is built from TRBV29-1 and TRBJ2-7, with 9 bases identical to TRBD2. The length of the CDR3 is 13 residues. The V gene end was trimmed by 4 bases and the J gene end by 3 bases; junction bases not matched to a gene: 4. Germline V gene lookup returns CDR1 SQVTM and CDR2 ANQGSEA. CDR3 sequence reads: CSVVLAGYYEQYF. CDR3 nucleotides: TGCAGCGTTGTACTAGCGGGTTACTACGAGCAGTACTTC.

This chain links TRBV10-3 with TRBJ2-7; D is perhaps TRBD2 (5 bases). Germline assignment: CDR1 ENHRY and CDR2 SYGVKD. The CDR3 is 13 residues long. The V end lost 0 bases, the J end lost 10 bases, and 13 bases lay between the germline ends. The CDR3 nucleotides read TGTGCCATCAGTGAGTCGGACGGAGGTCGACAGTACTTC. Translated: CAISESDGGRQYF.

With regard to this clonotype: An end of the junction does not agree with germline; a read error may underlie this. V usage is TRBV5-8 and J usage is TRBJ2-3; 11 nucleotides align to TRBD1. The V gene's germline CDR1 is SGHTS and CDR2 YDEGEE. The CDR3 has 17 residues. The CDR3 DNA is TGTGCCAGCAGCTTTGCCCGGACAGGGGGCTGGACAGATACGCAGTGTTTT. Protein: CASSFARTGGWTDTQCF.

Remarks on this clonotype: Being one base from a much bigger clone, this may be a read error. The chain joins TRBV27 to TRBJ2-7; D could derive from TRBD1 or TRBD2 (5 bases each). The CDR3 is made up of 13 amino acids. Trimming shortened V by 6 bases and J by 4 bases, and 13 bases separated the two germline ends. Per the germline V gene, CDR1 is MNHEY and CDR2 is SMNVEV (reference sequence). The CDR3 here is CASSWDGSYEQYF. CDR3 nucleotides: TGTGCCAGCAGCTGGGACGGGTCTTACGAGCAGTACTTC.

This clonotype was seen many times. The J gene is TRBJ1-1, the V gene TRBV6-1, with no clear D. The CDR3 is 15 residues long. V was cut by 0 bases and J by 0 bases, with 8 bases left in between. CDR1 MNHNS and CDR2 SASEGT come from the germline V gene. CDR3 sequence: CASSEAPAMNTEAFF. The CDR3 DNA follows: TGTGCCAGCAGTGAAGCGCCAGCAATGAACACTGAAGCTTTCTTT.

Notes on this clonotype: Since the CDR3 does not end with the conserved phenylalanine or tryptophan, this likely comes from a read error. The rearrangement links TRBV11-2 to TRBJ2-1; D gene unclear. The CDR3 has 12 residues. The ends were cut back, 0 bases at V and 8 bases at J, with 5 bases in the middle. From germline, CDR1 is SGHAT and CDR2 FQNNGV. The CDR3 nucleotides are TGTGCCAGCAGCTTAGACGAGCATGAGCAGTTCTCC. This codes for CASSLDEHEQFS.

This clonotype was found many times. The chain carries TRBV28 and TRBJ1-5; the D gene is possibly TRBD1 (5 bases). V lost 2 bases, J lost 1 base, and 18 bases lay in between. From germline, CDR1 is MDHEN and CDR2 SYDVKM. This CDR3 spans 18 amino acids. CDR3 nucleotides: TGTGCCAGCAGTTTAATGTGGGGCCTCAGAAGAAGCAATCAGCCCCAGCATTTT. It codes for CASSLMWGLRRSNQPQHF.

This clonotype has at least ten counts. The chain employs TRBV28 and TRBJ2-3; 9 nucleotides match TRBD2. The germline V gene encodes CDR1 MDHEN and CDR2 SYDVKM. J gave up 4 bases and V 3 bases, and 14 bases lay outside the gene matches. This CDR3 spans 18 amino acids. CDR3: CASSLGASGDMSADTQYF. In DNA form, the CDR3 reads TGTGCCAGCAGTTTGGGGGCTAGCGGGGATATGAGTGCAGATACGCAGTATTTT.

This clonotype occurred many times. The genes are TRBV6-2 or TRBV6-3 and TRBJ2-7; 7 bases fit TRBD1. J lost 7 bases, V lost 6 bases, and 12 bases had no gene match. The length of the CDR3 is 14 residues. Per germline, CDR1 MNHEY and CDR2 SVGEGT. CDR3 residues: CASRQTTGWSEQYF. The DNA of the CDR3 is TGTGCCAGCAGACAAACGACAGGGTGGTCGGAGCAGTACTTC.

DNA for the CDR3: TGTGCCAGCAGACCCGGACGGTCCTCTGGAAACACCATATATTTT. It specifies CASRPGRSSGNTIYF. V and J are TRBV28 and TRBJ1-3; no reliable D call. Germline CDR1 reads MDHEN; CDR2 reads SYDVKM. Trimming took 6 bases from V and 0 from J, leaving 12 bases between them. The CDR3 runs 15 residues.

This clonotype was seen only a few times. The chain uses TRBV7-2 and TRBJ2-5; TRBD2 might be the D (5 bases). The CDR3 length is 14 residues. Germline V gene sequence: CDR1 SGHTA, CDR2 FQGNSA. Trimming removed 4 bases at V and 0 bases at J, with 9 bases between. This CDR3 is CASSSTRYQETQYF. CDR3 nucleotide sequence: TGTGCCAGCAGCTCTACTAGGTACCAAGAGACCCAGTACTTC.

Worth noting for this clonotype: Germline is not matched at one junction end, which may reflect a read error. The chain uses TRBV28 and TRBJ1-2, with 7 bases matching TRBD1. The CDR3 extends over 16 amino acids. Germline lookup yields CDR1 MDHEN and CDR2 SYDVKM. CDR3: CASSLGVTGEAYVYAF. CDR3 DNA sequence: TGTGCCAGCAGTTTAGGTGTAACAGGGGAGGCCTATGTCTACGCCTTC.

This clonotype was picked up one time. V usage is TRBV10-3 and J usage is TRBJ1-4; 7 bases fit TRBD1. Germline V lookup: CDR1 ENHRY, CDR2 SYGVKD. This CDR3 is 13 amino acids long. Trimming cost V 5 bases and J 7 bases; bases outside gene matches: 4. CDR3 region: CAISRQGGEKLFF. The CDR3 nucleotides are TGTGCCATCAGTAGACAGGGTGGTGAAAAACTGTTTTTT.

The chain has TRBV5-1 and TRBJ2-1; D assignment may be TRBD1 or TRBD2 (5 bases each). Germline-derived CDR1 and CDR2 are SGHRS and YFSETQ. The CDR3 loop spans 14 amino acids. V lost 5 bases to trimming and J lost 4 bases, with 13 bases between them. CDR3 region: CASRPREKYNEQFF. The CDR3 DNA reads TGCGCCAGCAGACCCAGGGAGAAATACAATGAGCAGTTCTTC.

The chain uses TRBV2 and TRBJ2-7; 7 bases match TRBD1. J lost 4 bases, V lost 5 bases, and 8 bases had no gene match. CDR1 is SNHLY and CDR2 is FYNNEI in the germline V gene. This CDR3 spans 14 amino acids. CDR3 DNA sequence: TGTGCCAGCAGTATAGACAGGGCCGGGTACGAGCAGTACTTC. It yields the protein CASSIDRAGYEQYF.

The sample holds many counts of this clonotype. This chain joins TRBV7-8 and TRBJ1-5; no reliable D call. This CDR3 has 14 residues. Germline CDR1 reads SGHVS; CDR2 reads FQNEAQ. The V gene lost 2 bases and the J gene lost 0 bases, with 5 bases spanning the gap. The CDR3 nucleotides read TGTGCCAGCAGCTTATGGTATAGCAATCAGCCCCAGCATTTT. It yields the protein CASSLWYSNQPQHF.

The chain carries TRBV7-2 and TRBJ2-1; D remains ambiguous. The CDR3 extends over 15 amino acids. Looked up from germline, CDR1 is SGHTA and CDR2 is FQGNSA. V shed 5 bases and J shed 5 bases, with 16 bases lying between them. The CDR3 sequence: CASSTRPSKNNEQFF. The CDR3 DNA sequence: TGTGCCAGCAGCACTCGACCGTCGAAGAACAATGAGCAGTTCTTC.

This chain joins TRBV6-1 and TRBJ1-1; TRBD1 aligns across 11 bases. The V gene's germline CDR1 is MNHNS and CDR2 SASEGT. This CDR3 is 14 amino acids long. V shed 6 bases, J shed 4 bases, and the junction held 4 bases outside the gene matches. CDR3 coding DNA: TGTGCCAGCAGGATGGGACAGGGGGGCACTGAAGCTTTCTTT. Its translation is CASRMGQGGTEAFF.

This clonotype was found a few times. V usage is TRBV20-1 and J usage is TRBJ2-1; the D gene is possibly TRBD2 (5 bases). This CDR3 comprises 14 residues. The V end was cut by 5 bases, the J end by 7 bases, with 18 bases between. In germline, CDR1 is DFQATT, CDR2 SNEGSKA (reference sequence). The CDR3 bases are TGCAGTGCTGCGGCGAGCGGAAGAGGGAATGAGCAGTTCTTC. It codes for CSAAASGRGNEQFF.

Ten or more counts support this clonotype. This chain links TRBV20-1 with TRBJ2-7; TRBD2 aligns across 10 bases. Germline CDR1 reads DFQATT; CDR2 reads SNEGSKA (reference sequence). After removal of 6 bases from V and 3 bases from J, the junction contained 5 bases not matched to a gene. The CDR3 runs to 13 residues. CDR3 nucleotide sequence: TGCAGTGCACCACTAGCGGGACTCTACGAGCAGTACTTC. Residues: CSAPLAGLYEQYF.

This clonotype was seen repeatedly, ten times or more. This chain joins TRBV6-1 and TRBJ1-3; D unresolved. In germline, CDR1 is MNHNS, CDR2 SASEGT. The V end was cut by 5 bases, the J end by 4 bases, with 12 bases between. The length of the CDR3 is 14 residues. The CDR3 DNA sequence: TGTGCCAGCAGTTACGATTATAACGGAAACACCATATATTTT. Translation: CASSYDYNGNTIYF.

V usage is TRBV6-1 and J usage is TRBJ2-3; 10 nucleotides agree with TRBD2. The J segment lost 0 bases and the V segment lost 1 base, leaving 7 bases of the junction unmatched. This CDR3 comprises 18 residues. Germline-derived CDR1 and CDR2 are MNHNS and SASEGT. The CDR3 spells CASSEDRGLAFSTDTQYF. The CDR3 nucleotides read TGTGCCAGCAGTGAAGACCGGGGACTAGCGTTTAGCACAGATACGCAGTATTTT.

In its sample, this clonotype was seen many times. The chain carries TRBV20-1 and TRBJ1-1; D is uncertain. V was shortened by 4 bases and J by 5 bases, with 14 bases between the two germline ends. The CDR3 is 13 residues long. Per the germline V gene, CDR1 is DFQATT and CDR2 is SNEGSKA (reference sequence). The CDR3 DNA is TGCAGTGCTACGGACCCGATAGGGACTGAAGCTTTCTTT. Amino acid sequence: CSATDPIGTEAFF.

The rearrangement joins TRBV7-8 to TRBJ1-6, with D possibly matching TRBD1 (6 bases). V shed 4 bases and J shed 18 bases, with 19 bases lying between them. The CDR3 totals 13 residues. In germline, CDR1 is SGHVS, CDR2 FQNEAQ. The CDR3 is CASSSARWTDNHF. The CDR3 DNA reads as TGTGCCAGCAGCTCAGCCCGGTGGACAGACAACCACTTT.

At least ten counts were recorded for this clonotype. The chain links TRBV28 to TRBJ2-5; D remains ambiguous. The CDR3 is 12 amino acids. Germline V gene data show CDR1 as MDHEN and CDR2 as SYDVKM. The ends were cut back, 6 bases at V and 2 bases at J, with 7 bases in the middle. The CDR3 nucleotides are TGTGCCAGCAGCCTGCTTCAAGAGACCCAGTACTTC. This translates into CASSLLQETQYF.